The table lists the clone carrying this T cell receptor (beta chain) with a few counts. The antigen remains unidentified. This sample was included in a study of regulatory T cells in long-lasting Graves disease. Study background: Antithyroid drug exposure in newly diagnosed Graves' patients had lasted under 3 months. Study results and caveats: TRBV28, TRBJ1-2 and TRBJ2-5 were segments that persistent disease favored.

The length of the CDR3 is 16 residues. CDR1 and CDR2 from the germline V gene are LNHDA and SQIVND (reference sequence). V was clipped by 2 bases and J by 4 bases; unmatched bases: 6. Documented time point: newly diagnosed GD, antithyroid drugs for less than 3 months. Generation of the TCR library employed RNA extracted from PBMCs. Both iRepertoire HTBI primers and Arm-PCR of CDR3 regions were used to build the TCR beta libraries. TCRdb processed the multiplex PCR reads anew with MiXCR; each CDR3 protein has one entry. This sample has 350,000 to 450,000 distinct CDR3 sequences, with approximately 15% found just once. The same data also went into a second study, on T cells in Graves' hyperthyroidism and ophthalmopathy. As that report states: HTBI primers were used for first-round RT-PCR of the TCR CDR3.

The source material was peripheral blood mononuclear cells (PBMCs), sampled at new diagnosis, from a patient treated with antithyroid drugs. This receptor was identified in a woman in her 30s with Graves disease. The chain carries TRBV19 and TRBJ2-2; TRBD2 matches 8 bases. The CDR3: CASSIRREVRTGELFF. The DNA of the CDR3 is TGTGCCAGTAGTATACGGCGGGAGGTTCGCACCGGGGAGCTGTTTTTT. Full variable domain (rest looked up from reference TRBV19 and TRBJ2-2): DGGITQSPKYLFRKEGQNVTLSCEQNLNHDAMYWYRQDPGQGLRLIYYSQIVNDFQKGDIAEGYSVSREKKESFPLTVTSAQKNPTAFYLCASSIRREVRTGELFFGEGSRLTVL.